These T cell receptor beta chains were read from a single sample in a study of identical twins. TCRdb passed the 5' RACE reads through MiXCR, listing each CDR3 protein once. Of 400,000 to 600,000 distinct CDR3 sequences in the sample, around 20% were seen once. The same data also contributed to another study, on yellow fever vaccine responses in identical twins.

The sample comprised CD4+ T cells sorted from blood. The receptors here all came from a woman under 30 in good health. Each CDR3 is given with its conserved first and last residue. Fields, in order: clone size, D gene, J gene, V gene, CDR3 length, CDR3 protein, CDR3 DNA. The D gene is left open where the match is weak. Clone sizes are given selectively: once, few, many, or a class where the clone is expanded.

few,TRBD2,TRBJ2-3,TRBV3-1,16,CASSSRTSGVVDTQYF,TGTGCCAGCAGCAGCCGGACTAGCGGGGTTGTAGATACGCAGTATTTT
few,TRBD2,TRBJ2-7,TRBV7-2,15,CASSSQAGILYEQYF,TGTGCCAGCAGCTCACAAGCGGGGATCCTCTACGAGCAGTACTTC
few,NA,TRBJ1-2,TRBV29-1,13,CSVPSRRAYGYTF,TGCAGCGTTCCTTCACGGAGGGCCTATGGCTACACCTTC
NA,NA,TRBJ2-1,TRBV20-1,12,CSASPATNEQFF,TGCAGTGCTAGCCCCGCGACCAATGAGCAGTTCTTC
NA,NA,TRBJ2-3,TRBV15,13,CATSGRPTHTQYF,TGTGCCACCAGCGGTAGGCCCACGCATACGCAGTATTTT
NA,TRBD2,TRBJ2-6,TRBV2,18,CASRPGLAVNSGANVLTF,TGTGCCAGCAGACCCGGACTAGCGGTTAACTCTGGGGCCAACGTCCTGACTTTC
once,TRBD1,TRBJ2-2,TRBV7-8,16,CASSSHRDRATGELFF,TGTGCCAGCAGCTCACACCGGGACAGGGCCACCGGGGAGCTGTTTTTT
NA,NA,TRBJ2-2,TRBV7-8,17,CASSRTPGTTNTGELFF,TGTGCCAGCAGTCGAACGCCCGGGACCACCAACACCGGGGAGCTGTTTTTT
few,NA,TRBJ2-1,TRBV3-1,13,CASSGGPVAKQFF,TGTGCCAGCAGCGGCGGTCCGGTGGCCAAGCAGTTCTTC
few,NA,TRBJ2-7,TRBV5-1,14,CASSLTRKVDEQYF,TGCGCCAGCAGCTTGACCCGTAAGGTGGACGAGCAGTACTTC
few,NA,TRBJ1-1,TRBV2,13,CASSAEGNTEAFF,TGTGCCAGCAGTGCGGAGGGGAACACTGAAGCTTTCTTT
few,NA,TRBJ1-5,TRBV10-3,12,CAISTANRAQHF,TGTGCCATCAGCACGGCCAATCGGGCCCAGCATTTT
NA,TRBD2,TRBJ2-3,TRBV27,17,CASSQTGLAGGTDTQYF,TGTGCCAGCAGTCAAACAGGACTAGCAGGGGGCACAGATACGCAGTATTTT
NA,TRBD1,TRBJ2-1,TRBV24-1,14,CATSERTGGAKQFF,TGTGCCACCAGTGAAAGAACAGGGGGCGCGAAGCAGTTCTTC
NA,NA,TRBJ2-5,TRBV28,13,CASSPGWGETQYF,TGTGCCAGCAGTCCCGGGTGGGGAGAGACCCAGTACTTC
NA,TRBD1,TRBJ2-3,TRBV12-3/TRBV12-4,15,CASRKTGGVTDTQYF,TGTGCCAGCAGAAAGACAGGGGGCGTCACAGATACGCAGTATTTT
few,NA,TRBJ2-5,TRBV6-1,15,CASSPSGNRRETQYF,TGTGCCAGCAGTCCGTCTGGGAATCGGAGGGAGACCCAGTACTTC
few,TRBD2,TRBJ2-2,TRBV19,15,CASSIGTSVNGELFF,TGTGCCAGTAGTATCGGGACTAGCGTTAACGGGGAGCTGTTTTTT
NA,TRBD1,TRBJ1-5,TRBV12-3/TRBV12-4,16,CASSPLSGQDNQPQHF,TGTGCCAGCAGTCCCTTGTCGGGACAGGATAATCAGCCCCAGCATTTT
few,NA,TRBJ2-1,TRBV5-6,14,CASRKFAGGDEQFF,TGTGCCAGCAGGAAATTTGCAGGTGGCGATGAGCAGTTCTTC
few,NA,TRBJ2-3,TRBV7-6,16,CASSLGLGASTDTQYF,TGTGCCAGCAGCTTAGGCCTAGGTGCTAGCACAGATACGCAGTATTTT
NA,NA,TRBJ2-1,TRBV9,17,CASSVVGGTSSYNEQFF,TGTGCCAGCAGCGTAGTTGGGGGAACGAGCTCCTACAATGAGCAGTTCTTC
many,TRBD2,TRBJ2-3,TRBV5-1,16,CASSLGGLAGADTQYF,TGCGCCAGCAGCTTGGGGGGACTAGCGGGAGCGGATACGCAGTATTTT
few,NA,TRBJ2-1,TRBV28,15,CASSPVRPSANEQFF,TGTGCCAGCAGTCCCGTCCGGCCAAGCGCTAATGAGCAGTTCTTC
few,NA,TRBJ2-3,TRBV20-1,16,CSAIRFRDPNTDTQYF,TGCAGTGCTATAAGATTCAGGGACCCGAACACAGATACGCAGTATTTT
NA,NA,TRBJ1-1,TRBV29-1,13,CSVERGGGTEAFF,TGCAGCGTTGAGAGGGGAGGTGGGACTGAAGCTTTCTTT
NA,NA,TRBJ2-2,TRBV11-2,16,CASSLGGSGWVGELFF,TGTGCCAGCAGCTTAGGGGGCAGCGGTTGGGTCGGGGAGCTGTTTTTT
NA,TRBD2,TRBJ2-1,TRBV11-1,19,CASSSRGTSGRGSYNEQFF,TGTGCCAGCAGCTCCCGGGGGACTAGCGGGAGGGGCTCCTACAATGAGCAGTTCTTC
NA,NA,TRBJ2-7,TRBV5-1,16,CASSFYHRADYGEQYF,TGCGCCAGCAGCTTCTACCATAGGGCGGATTACGGCGAGCAGTACTTC
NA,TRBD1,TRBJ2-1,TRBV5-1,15,CASSFLGQGASEQFF,TGCGCCAGCAGCTTCCTGGGACAGGGGGCGAGTGAGCAGTTCTTC
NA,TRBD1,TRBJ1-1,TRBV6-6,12,CASSYGDREAFF,TGTGCCAGCAGTTACGGGGACAGGGAAGCTTTCTTT
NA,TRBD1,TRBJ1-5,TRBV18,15,CASSPDTGVNQPQHF,TGTGCCAGCTCACCAGATACAGGGGTCAATCAGCCCCAGCATTTT
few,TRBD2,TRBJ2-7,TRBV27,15,CASSLLAVNSYEQYF,TGTGCCAGCAGTCTCCTAGCGGTAAACTCCTACGAGCAGTACTTC
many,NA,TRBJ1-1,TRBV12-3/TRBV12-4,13,CASSNRVVTEAFF,TGTGCCAGCAGTAATCGGGTTGTCACTGAAGCTTTCTTT
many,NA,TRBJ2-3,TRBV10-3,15,CAIRIGGPGTDTQYF,TGTGCCATCAGAATCGGGGGGCCCGGCACAGATACGCAGTATTTT
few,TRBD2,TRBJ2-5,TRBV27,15,CASSPGGASRETQYF,TGTGCCAGCAGCCCCGGGGGGGCAAGTAGGGAGACCCAGTACTTC
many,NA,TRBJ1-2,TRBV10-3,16,CAISDAGTVANYGYTF,TGTGCCATCAGTGATGCTGGGACGGTAGCTAACTATGGCTACACCTTC
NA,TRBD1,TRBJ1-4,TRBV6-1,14,CASRRGQGTEKLFF,TGTGCCAGCAGGAGAGGACAGGGCACTGAAAAACTGTTTTTT
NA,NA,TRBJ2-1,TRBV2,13,CASAGTESYEQFF,TGTGCCAGCGCCGGGACCGAGTCTTATGAGCAGTTCTTC
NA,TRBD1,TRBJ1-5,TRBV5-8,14,CASSTGTGNQPQHF,TGTGCCAGCAGCACAGGGACAGGCAACCAGCCCCAGCATTTT
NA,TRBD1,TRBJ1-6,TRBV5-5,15,CASSKKQGSGGPLHF,TGTGCCAGCAGCAAAAAACAGGGGTCAGGGGGACCCCTCCACTTT
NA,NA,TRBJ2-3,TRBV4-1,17,CASSPIGGQTSTDTQYF,TGCGCCAGCAGCCCGATCGGGGGGCAAACTAGCACAGATACGCAGTATTTT